The source of this T cell receptor beta chain is a study of blood T cell repertoires in COVID-19. Turning to the study itself: There were acute and convalescent COVID-19 samples, and they came from the United States, Italy and Spain.

The V end was cut by 5 bases, the J end by 3 bases, with 13 bases between. The CDR3 length is 14 residues. CDR1 and CDR2 from the germline V gene are MRHNA and SNTAGT. In its sample, this clone was seen a few times. In the study's own analysis: Reference gene primer amplification gave nucleated cell count estimates. The assay was immunoSEQ multiplex PCR, and TCRdb's table has in-frame clones only and misses some. From that table come the V and J calls and clone size; the DNA was used to work out D and trimming. Of some 250,000 clones detected, around 90% appear once; the ten largest clones hold roughly 0.8%.

The source is a woman aged 25 to 45 with acute or convalescent COVID-19. Sequencing was performed on peripheral blood. The gene calls are TRBV6-4 and TRBJ1-1; D is possibly TRBD1 (5 bases). Here the CDR3 DNA reads TGTGCCAGCAGTCAGGGAGGTGGGTACACTGAAGCTTTCTTT. This translates into CASSQGGGYTEAFF.